The present T cell receptor (beta chain) was sequenced within a study of cytomegalovirus exposure and HLA in healthy donors. Participants comprised healthy donors of bone marrow. When sampled, the donors appeared nominally healthy, though they likely had unrecorded immune exposures. The primer mix had 60 Vbeta and 13 Jbeta primers. TCRdb keeps only in-frame clones here, not all; method: immunoSEQ multiplex PCR. The profile shows 150,000 or so clones, around 82% of them singletons. Trimming removed 3 bases from V and 4 bases from J; junction bases left unmatched: 1. There are 13 residues in the CDR3. Germline assignment: CDR1 SEHNR and CDR2 FQNEAQ (reference sequence). General study results and limits: Within an earlier analysis, most TCR beta V segments proved productive either about 87% or about 30% of the time.

As for this clone: What it binds is not known.

Sequenced material: PBMCs. The sequence came from a woman between 40 and 50 years old in good health and CMV-seropositive. The genes are TRBV7-9 and TRBJ2-3; TRBD1 aligns across 7 bases. CDR3 sequence: CASSLTGSDTQYF. In DNA, the CDR3 is TGTGCCAGCAGCTTGACAGGGTCAGATACGCAGTATTTT.